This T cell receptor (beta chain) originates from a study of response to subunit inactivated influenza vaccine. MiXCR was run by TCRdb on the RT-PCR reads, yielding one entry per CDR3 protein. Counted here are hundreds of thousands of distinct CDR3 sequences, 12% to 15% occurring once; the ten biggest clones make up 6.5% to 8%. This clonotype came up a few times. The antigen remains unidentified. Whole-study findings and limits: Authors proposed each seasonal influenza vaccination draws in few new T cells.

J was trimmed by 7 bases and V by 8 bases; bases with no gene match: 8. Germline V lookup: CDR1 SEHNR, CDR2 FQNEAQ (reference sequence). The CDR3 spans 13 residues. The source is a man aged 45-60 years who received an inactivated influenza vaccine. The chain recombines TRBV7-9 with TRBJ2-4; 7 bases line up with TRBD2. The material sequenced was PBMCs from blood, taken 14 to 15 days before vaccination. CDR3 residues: CASSDSGRNIQYF. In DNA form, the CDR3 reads TGTGCCAGCTCGGATAGCGGGCGTAACATTCAGTACTTC. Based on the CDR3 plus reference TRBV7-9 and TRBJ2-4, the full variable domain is DTGVSQNPRHKITKRGQNVTFRCDPISEHNRLYWYRQTLGQGPEFLTYFQNEAQLEKSRLLSDRFSAERPKGSFSTLEIQRTEQGDSAMYLCASSDSGRNIQYFGAGTRLSVL.